These T cell receptor beta chains were read from a single sample in a study of cytomegalovirus exposure and HLA in healthy donors. Libraries were prepared by immunoSEQ multiplex PCR; TCRdb keeps only in-frame clonotypes and omits some of them. The repertoire holds some 67,000 clones, with around 80% as singletons. The sequenced sample consisted of PBMCs. These receptors originate from a woman in her twenties or thirties in good health and CMV-seronegative. The CDR3 runs from the conserved cysteine through the conserved F or W. A D gene is named only where the DNA matches it firmly. The size field is filled for only some rows; it gives once, few, many or a size class.

15 | TRBJ1-2 | TRBV27 | TRBD1 | NA | TGTGCCAGCAGTTACGCCGGGACAGGGAGGGCTGGCTACACCTTC | CASSYAGTGRAGYTF
14 | TRBJ2-7 | TRBV27 | NA | NA | TGTGCCAGCAGTTTAGAGCCATACTCATACGAGCAGTACTTC | CASSLEPYSYEQYF
15 | TRBJ2-6 | TRBV19 | NA | NA | TGTGCCAGTAGTCGTCAGGTTTCTGGGGCCAACGTCCTGACTTTC | CASSRQVSGANVLTF
16 | TRBJ1-2 | TRBV11-2 | NA | NA | TGTGCCAGCAGCATACTTACAGGGCGGGCGTACTATGGCTACACCTTC | CASSILTGRAYYGYTF
15 | TRBJ2-2 | TRBV7-2 | TRBD1 | NA | TGTGCCAGCAGCTTAGCCGGGACAGGCACCGGGGAGCTGTTTTTT | CASSLAGTGTGELFF
15 | TRBJ1-2 | TRBV4-3 | TRBD1 | NA | TGCGCCAGCAGCCAAGATGGGCAGGGGGCCGGGGGCTACACCTTC | CASSQDGQGAGGYTF
14 | TRBJ1-4 | TRBV6-1 | NA | once | TGTGCCAGCACCCTCGACAGGTCTAATGAAAAACTGTTTTTT | CASTLDRSNEKLFF
14 | TRBJ2-7 | TRBV6-1 | TRBD2 | NA | TGTGCCAGCAGTGTTGGGGGGGAACGGGACGAGCAGTACTTC | CASSVGGERDEQYF
14 | TRBJ2-3 | TRBV28 | TRBD1 | NA | TGTGCCAGCAGTTTAGACAGGGGATTGAATACGCAGTATTTT | CASSLDRGLNTQYF
16 | TRBJ2-3 | TRBV18 | NA | NA | TGTGCCAGCTCACCCCCTAGGGACACCTACACAGATACGCAGTATTTT | CASSPPRDTYTDTQYF
17 | TRBJ1-4 | TRBV4-3 | TRBD1 | NA | TGCGCCAGCAGCCAAGGACCGACAGGGGCGTCCATCGAAAAACTGTTTTTT | CASSQGPTGASIEKLFF
17 | TRBJ1-1 | TRBV7-9 | TRBD1 | NA | TGTGCCAGCAGCTCATCCTCACCCACGAGGGGGCGCGGTGAAGCTTTCTTT | CASSSSSPTRGRGEAFF
15 | TRBJ2-1 | TRBV9 | TRBD2 | few | TGTGCCAGCAGCGAGAGCGGGGGGCCCTACAATGAGCAGTTCTTC | CASSESGGPYNEQFF
15 | TRBJ2-2 | TRBV11-2 | TRBD1 | NA | TGTGCCAGCAGCGAACAGGGGGCCGGCACCGGGGAGCTGTTTTTT | CASSEQGAGTGELFF
18 | TRBJ1-4 | TRBV4-1 | NA | NA | TGCGCCAGCAGCCATCGAGGTTTCGGCGGCTGGGCTAATGAAAAACTGTTTTTT | CASSHRGFGGWANEKLFF
16 | TRBJ2-7 | TRBV19 | NA | NA | TGTGCCAGTAGTACCGGACAGCTAAAGGTCCCCTACGAGCAGTACTTC | CASSTGQLKVPYEQYF
14 | TRBJ1-2 | TRBV19 | TRBD1 | NA | TGTGCCAGTAGTATACAGGACAGGAGATATGGCTACACCTTC | CASSIQDRRYGYTF
17 | TRBJ2-2 | TRBV2 | NA | NA | TGTGCCAGCAGGAGATTTAGACAGGGAGCGGGCACCGGGGAGCTGTTTTTT | CASRRFRQGAGTGELFF
14 | TRBJ1-1 | TRBV19 | NA | few | TGTGCCAGTAGTGTTCAGGGTGGGAACACTGAAGCTTTCTTT | CASSVQGGNTEAFF
13 | TRBJ2-3 | TRBV5-6 | NA | NA | TGTGCCAGCAGCCGGGTAACCACAGATACGCAGTATTTT | CASSRVTTDTQYF
15 | TRBJ2-5 | TRBV5-1 | NA | NA | TGCGCCAGCAGCTTGGGTGGGGGGGCCACAGAGACCCAGTACTTC | CASSLGGGATETQYF
12 | TRBJ2-3 | TRBV6-6 | NA | few | TGTGCCAGCAGAGAGGGAGCAGATACGCAGTATTTT | CASREGADTQYF
15 | TRBJ2-3 | TRBV4-2 | TRBD2 | NA | TGTGCCAGCAGCCAAGGCGAAGCGGGGGCCCCTACCCTGTATTTT | CASSQGEAGAPTLYF
18 | TRBJ1-6 | TRBV7-6 | TRBD1 | NA | TGTGCCAGCAGCTTAGAAGCAGGGGGCGCAACCTATAATTCACCCCTCCACTTT | CASSLEAGGATYNSPLHF
17 | TRBJ1-2 | TRBV7-2 | NA | NA | TGTGCCAGCAGCCTTCAGAACGGCCCGGGAGGAAACTATGGCTACACCTTC | CASSLQNGPGGNYGYTF
15 | TRBJ2-7 | TRBV19 | NA | NA | TGTGCCAGTAGTATCGCTAGCCACGGCTCCTACGAGCAGTACTTC | CASSIASHGSYEQYF
16 | TRBJ2-1 | TRBV5-1 | NA | NA | TGCGCCAGCAGCTTGCCGCGAAACACTATAAACAATGAGCAGTTCTTC | CASSLPRNTINNEQFF
13 | TRBJ1-1 | TRBV30 | NA | NA | TGTGCCTGGGGGGCTATTCGGAACACTGAAGCTTTCTTT | CAWGAIRNTEAFF
16 | TRBJ1-1 | TRBV27 | TRBD1 | once | TGTGCCAGCAGTCACACTACAGGGGTTTCGGACACTGAAGCTTTCTTT | CASSHTTGVSDTEAFF
16 | TRBJ2-1 | TRBV2 | TRBD2 | NA | TGTGCCAGCAGACCTGGACTAGCGGGGGGCCCGGATGAGCAGTTCTTC | CASRPGLAGGPDEQFF
12 | TRBJ1-1 | TRBV5-1 | NA | NA | TGCGCCAGCAGAGGGGGTAGCACTGAAGCTTTCTTT | CASRGGSTEAFF
16 | TRBJ1-2 | TRBV5-4 | TRBD1 | NA | TGTGCCAGCAGCCGTCCCGGGACAGGGTCCAACTATGGCTACACCTTC | CASSRPGTGSNYGYTF
16 | TRBJ1-1 | TRBV7-8 | TRBD1 | NA | TGTGCCAGCAGCTTAGCGGGGTGGACAGGGAACACTGAAGCTTTCTTT | CASSLAGWTGNTEAFF
15 | TRBJ1-2 | TRBV19 | TRBD1 | NA | TGTGCCAGTGTCTACTCCCCTGGGACAGGGGAGGGCTACACCTTC | CASVYSPGTGEGYTF
18 | TRBJ1-5 | TRBV27 | TRBD1 | NA | TGTGCCAGCAGTTTATCGTTTATTGTGGGACAGGGGAATCAGCCCCAGCATTTT | CASSLSFIVGQGNQPQHF
14 | TRBJ2-7 | TRBV4-1 | NA | once | TGCGCCAGCAGCCAACTCCTTTCGCCGGACGAGCAGTACTTC | CASSQLLSPDEQYF
15 | TRBJ1-1 | TRBV30 | TRBD1 | NA | TGTGCCTGGAGAACCTTGACAGGGCGGTTAACTGAAGCTTTCTTT | CAWRTLTGRLTEAFF
15 | TRBJ2-7 | TRBV6-6 | TRBD1 | NA | TGTGCCAGCAGTTCCGGGACAGGGGGCTCCTACGAGCAGTACTTC | CASSSGTGGSYEQYF
12 | TRBJ2-7 | TRBV28 | NA | few | TGTGCCAGCAGCACTTATCTCTACGAGCAGTACTTC | CASSTYLYEQYF
16 | TRBJ2-5 | TRBV5-5 | NA | few | TGTGCCAGCAGCTTGGTCCAGGGTGGGCCCCAAGAGACCCAGTACTTC | CASSLVQGGPQETQYF
13 | TRBJ1-1 | TRBV7-8 | TRBD1 | NA | TGTGCCAGCAGCTTGGCCGTGGACAGGGAGGCTTTCTTT | CASSLAVDREAFF
16 | TRBJ1-1 | TRBV2 | TRBD1 | NA | TGTGCCAGCAGTCCAGGACAGGGCGGACCGCGGGGTGAAGCTTTCTTT | CASSPGQGGPRGEAFF
15 | TRBJ2-2 | TRBV6-1 | NA | NA | TGTGCCAGCAGTGAATCAGGGGCTCGCACCGGGGAGCTGTTTTTT | CASSESGARTGELFF
13 | TRBJ2-5 | TRBV19 | NA | NA | TGTGCCAGTAGTACTAGGGGCCGAGAGACCCAGTACTTC | CASSTRGRETQYF
16 | TRBJ2-2 | TRBV2 | TRBD1 | NA | TGTGCCAGCTCTCTTATTAGGGGGCGCATCACCGGGGAGCTGTTTTTT | CASSLIRGRITGELFF
14 | TRBJ2-1 | TRBV29-1 | NA | NA | TGCAGCGTTGAAAGTAGGGAGATCCCTGCTGAGCAGTTCTTC | CSVESREIPAEQFF
14 | TRBJ2-7 | TRBV18 | TRBD2 | NA | TGTGCCAGCTCACCCAGCGGGGGCCGCTACGAGCAGTACTTC | CASSPSGGRYEQYF
12 | TRBJ2-7 | TRBV30 | NA | NA | TGTGCCTGGAGTCTTCTTTCCTACGAGCAGTACTTC | CAWSLLSYEQYF
14 | TRBJ1-1 | TRBV7-9 | NA | NA | TGTGCCAGCAGCTTACAACAGATGAACACTGAAGCTTTCTTT | CASSLQQMNTEAFF
16 | TRBJ1-4 | TRBV4-3 | NA | NA | TGCGCCAGCAGCCTGTATTCCGGGACATTGGATGAAAAACTGTTTTTT | CASSLYSGTLDEKLFF
13 | TRBJ2-3 | TRBV4-3 | NA | NA | TGCGCCAGCAGCCAAGATCTCGGGGATACGCAGTATTTT | CASSQDLGDTQYF
15 | TRBJ2-7 | TRBV5-8 | NA | few | TGTGCCAGCAGCTCATTTACCGGGACATCGTACGAGCAGTACTTC | CASSSFTGTSYEQYF
15 | TRBJ2-7 | TRBV6-5 | TRBD1 | NA | TGTGCCAGCAGTAAATTGTGGACAGGGACCTACGAGCAGTACTTC | CASSKLWTGTYEQYF
16 | TRBJ1-6 | TRBV7-9 | TRBD1 | NA | TGTGCCAGCAGCTTAGCCCCAGGACAGGGCGGGTCACCCCTCCACTTT | CASSLAPGQGGSPLHF
13 | TRBJ1-1 | TRBV5-1 | NA | NA | TGCGCCAGCAGCTTGGGAGTAGACACTGAAGCTTTCTTT | CASSLGVDTEAFF